This T cell receptor beta chain derives from a study of T cell responses to AZD1222 COVID-19 vaccine (dated by TCRdb to the early 2020s). Context from the whole study: TCR sequencing covered 233 trial participants: roughly 200 given two doses of AZD1222 and approximately 26 given two doses of MenACWY control vaccine. Trial participants were enrolled by age into subgroups of 18-55, 56-69 and 70-plus years, and roughly 160, 29 and 62 TCR-sequenced participants, respectively, were included in these subgroups. Results the study describes overall, beyond this receptor: Participants were mostly white British and included more females than males, and it was suggested by the authors that clonal diversity may have been underestimated. Because no day 14 peak-response samples were available, repertoires were characterized only after the peak T cell response. Conclusions about previously exposed vaccinees were limited because only a handful of AZD1222 recipients were SARS-CoV-2 seropositive at baseline. After two AZD1222 doses, spike-specific TCR breadth and depth were significantly higher than at day 0 and than in MenACWY recipients. The 56-69-year group was small, and its depth increase did not reach significance, likely because of low power. Vaccine-associated CD4 TCRs spanned the whole spike protein, with dominant responses in regions 160-218 and 743-854. Epitopes outside the regions mutated in the B.1.351 and B.1.1.7 variants were reportedly recognized by nearly half of the unique spike-specific TCRs.

The time point tag for this specimen amounts to: about 28 days (+/-7) after the second vaccine dose. Because spike-specific TCR depth and breadth did not differ between the two schedules, AZD1222 recipients who got a second dose at roughly 4 weeks were pooled with those who got a second dose at roughly 12 weeks. Vaccinee samples were obtained from the UK trials COV001 and COV002, which included a single-blind randomized controlled phase 2/3 trial of AZD1222 (ChAdOx1 nCoV-19) in healthy adults. Trial participant PBMC samples were collected at day 0 and day 28 after the second dose for TCRbeta chain sequencing. This clone was found once. The antigen it recognizes is unknown. Per-nucleotide qualities are absent, and no much larger clonotype sits a single base away. The CDR3 regions of human TCRbeta chains were subjected to immunosequencing. As for the authors' bioinformatics: Repertoire TCRs were checked for matches against a reference library of SARS-CoV-2-specific TCRs that had been generated using the MIRA antigen-specificity platform. Breadth meant the fraction of unique TCRs that were SARS-CoV-2-associated, whereas depth meant the fraction of total T cells that were SARS-CoV-2-associated. Each spike-specific TCR was assigned to its reactive spike region and to a CD4 or CD8 class using the MIRA data. Log10-transformed breadth and depth values were compared by one-way ANOVA with Sidak's multiple comparisons tests. Held by TCRdb, this immuneACCESS table contains in-frame sequences only and omits some clones. Under half of the omission traces to an unresolved V gene where checked; the cause of the rest is unknown. D and trimming come from the DNA, and the V and J calls and clone size come from that table. This sample lists about 110,000 clones; more than 90% were detected once. The top ten clonotypes cover 2% to 2.5% of the sample.

Trimming costs V 2 bases and J 4 bases, and their ends lie 23 bases apart. CDR1 KGHSH and CDR2 LQKENI were looked up in the germline V gene. The CDR3 numbers 18 residues from cysteine through phenylalanine. The sequence is cut down to CDR3 DNA, 54 bases in frame from base 1. This sequence was found in an adult who received the AZD1222 COVID-19 vaccine. Sequenced here: peripheral blood, sampled 28 days after the second AZD1222 dose. The chain couples TRBV18 to TRBJ1-2, with the D gene call left open. The nucleotides are TGTGCCAGCTCACCAGGGTTTAGCCGCCCCACCGGAGGCTATGGCTACACCTTC. It translates as CASSPGFSRPTGGYGYTF. Outside the CDR3, residues come from the reference TRBV18 and TRBJ1-2 proteins, so the full variable domain is: NAGVMQNPRHLVRRRGQEARLRCSPMKGHSHVYWYRQLPEEGLKFMVYLQKENIIDESGMPKERFSAEFPKEGPSILRIQQVVRGDSAAYFCASSPGFSRPTGGYGYTFGSGTRLTVV.